Below, 10 T cell receptor beta chains from the same sample are listed, as sequenced in a study of blood T cell repertoires in COVID-19. Sequenced by immunoSEQ multiplex PCR; TCRdb stores in-frame clones only, minus some. The sample yields 60,000 to 90,000 clones, about 79% seen once. The sample comprised peripheral blood. The receptors were gathered from a woman aged 45-65 years with acute or convalescent COVID-19.

The chain uses TRBV12-3 or TRBV12-4 and TRBJ2-3; D is unresolved. There are 13 residues in the CDR3. V was cut by 6 bases and J by 6 bases, with 13 bases left in between. CDR3 protein: CASSSLTPDTQYF. The CDR3 bases are TGTGCCAGCAGCTCTCTAACCCCGGATACGCAGTATTTT.

The chain joins TRBV5-1 to TRBJ2-3; 7 nucleotides agree with TRBD1. This CDR3 is 14 amino acids long. Trimming at V came to 3 bases and at J to 3 bases, leaving 4 bases not matched to a gene. Germline V gene data show CDR1 as SGHRS and CDR2 as YFSETQ. CDR3 loop: CASSSATGTDTQYF. The DNA of the CDR3 is TGCGCCAGCAGCTCCGCGACAGGGACAGATACGCAGTATTTT.

The chain employs TRBV7-8 and TRBJ2-3; 14 nucleotides align to TRBD2. The CDR3 contains 19 residues. The junction had 13 bases not matched to a gene; V was cut back by 4 bases and J by 4 bases. The germline V gene encodes CDR1 SGHVS and CDR2 FQNEAQ. The chain's CDR3 is CASSSRRLAGGGGPDTQYF. The DNA for the CDR3 is TGTGCCAGCAGCTCGCGACGACTAGCGGGAGGGGGCGGCCCAGATACGCAGTATTTT.

The chain recombines TRBV4-1 with TRBJ1-4; 9 nucleotides match TRBD1. Trimming at V came to 4 bases and at J to 0 bases, leaving 9 bases not matched to a gene. CDR1 is MGHRA, CDR2 YSYEKL, per germline. CDR3 length: 18 residues. The CDR3 here is CASSRRDRVFATNEKLFF. CDR3 DNA sequence: TGCGCCAGCAGCCGCCGGGACAGGGTGTTTGCAACTAATGAAAAACTGTTTTTT.

This clone was recorded only once. The chain recombines TRBV14 with TRBJ2-3; TRBD2 matches 8 bases. CDR3 size: 17 residues. Trimming removed 3 bases from V and 4 bases from J; junction bases left unmatched: 12. In germline, CDR1 is SGHDN, CDR2 FVKESK. The CDR3: CASSQVSGNRGADTQYF. The CDR3 coding sequence is TGTGCCAGCAGCCAGGTTAGCGGGAATCGAGGGGCAGATACGCAGTATTTT. Using reference TRBV14 and TRBJ2-3 for the parts outside the CDR3, the full variable domain is EAGVTQFPSHSVIEKGQTVTLRCDPISGHDNLYWYRRVMGKEIKFLLHFVKESKQDESGMPNNRFLAERTGGTYSTLKVQPAELEDSGVYFCASSQVSGNRGADTQYFGPGTRLTVL.

This clone showed up just a few times. The CDR3 DNA follows: TGTGCCAGCAGCTTTCTCTCTCGTCCTACTAACTATGGCTACACCTTC. This gives the protein CASSFLSRPTNYGYTF. The chain links TRBV7-9 to TRBJ1-2; D gene uncertain. The CDR3 length is 16 residues. V was trimmed by 3 bases and J by 0 bases, leaving 14 bases between them. Looked up from germline, CDR1 is SEHNR and CDR2 is FQNEAQ (reference sequence).

The chain has TRBV27 and TRBJ2-3; D unclear. The V end lost 0 bases, the J end lost 0 bases, and 4 bases lay between the germline ends. Germline CDR1 is MNHEY and CDR2 is SMNVEV (reference sequence). The CDR3 runs 14 residues. The CDR3 region is CASSLSTSTDTQYF. In DNA, the CDR3 is TGTGCCAGCAGTTTATCGACAAGCACAGATACGCAGTATTTT.

The chain is built from TRBV19 and TRBJ1-6; 7 bases line up with TRBD1. Germline values: CDR1 LNHDA, CDR2 SQIVND (reference sequence). This CDR3 region has 15 residues. V shed 3 bases, J shed 7 bases, and the junction held 6 bases outside the gene matches. CDR3 sequence (DNA): TGTGCCAGTAGTATTAGGACAGGCGGCAATTCACCCCTCCACTTT. Translated: CASSIRTGGNSPLHF.

V gene TRBV9 combines with J gene TRBJ2-1, with 9 nucleotides matching TRBD2. V shed 0 bases, J shed 4 bases, and the junction held 5 bases outside the gene matches. This CDR3 has 16 amino acids. Germline V lookup: CDR1 SGDLS, CDR2 YYNGEE. The CDR3 sequence is CASSVALAGYYNEQFF. The DNA of the CDR3 is TGTGCCAGCAGCGTAGCCCTAGCGGGATATTACAATGAGCAGTTCTTC.

This rearrangement joins TRBV19 to TRBJ2-2; D call uncertain. CDR1 and CDR2 (germline): LNHDA, SQIVND (reference sequence). V dropped 6 bases and J dropped 1 base, with 6 bases sitting between them. The CDR3 has 13 residues. CDR3 DNA sequence: TGTGCCAGTAGCCCGGTGAACACCGGGGAGCTGTTTTTT. It is translated as CASSPVNTGELFF.